These 3 T cell receptor beta chains were sequenced from one sample in a study of blood T cell repertoires in COVID-19. TCRdb's table, derived via immunoSEQ multiplex PCR, lists solely in-frame clones and lacks some. The table records about 60,000 clones, 80% to 85% of them present only once. Material: peripheral blood. The source of these receptors is a man between 60 and 75 years old with COVID-19, enrolled during active disease.

The count of this clone is one. The chain uses TRBV10-3 and TRBJ1-6; TRBD1 aligns across 9 bases. The germline V gene encodes CDR1 ENHRY and CDR2 SYGVKD. The length of the CDR3 is 15 residues. V lost 7 bases, J lost 7 bases, and 8 bases stayed unmatched. Written as DNA, the CDR3 is TGTGCCATCAATACTGGACAGGGGCCAAATTCACCCCTCCACTTT. Translating it yields CAINTGQGPNSPLHF.

The V gene is TRBV10-2, the J gene TRBJ1-1; unclear D gene. The V and J ends lost 6 bases and 1 base respectively, with 9 bases between them. The CDR3 contains 13 residues. Germline CDR1 reads WSHSY; CDR2 reads SAAADI. CDR3 sequence reads: CASSPAGNTEAFF. CDR3 DNA sequence: TGCGCCAGCAGCCCCGCAGGGAACACTGAAGCTTTCTTT.

V and J are TRBV24-1 and TRBJ1-2, with TRBD1 matching over 7 bases. The CDR3 runs to 14 residues. The V segment lost 6 bases and the J segment 7 bases; nucleotides outside the gene matches: 10. Per germline, CDR1 KGHDR and CDR2 SFDVKD. The CDR3: CATSQSTGAGGYTF. The DNA for the CDR3 is TGTGCCACCAGTCAATCCACAGGGGCTGGTGGCTACACCTTC.